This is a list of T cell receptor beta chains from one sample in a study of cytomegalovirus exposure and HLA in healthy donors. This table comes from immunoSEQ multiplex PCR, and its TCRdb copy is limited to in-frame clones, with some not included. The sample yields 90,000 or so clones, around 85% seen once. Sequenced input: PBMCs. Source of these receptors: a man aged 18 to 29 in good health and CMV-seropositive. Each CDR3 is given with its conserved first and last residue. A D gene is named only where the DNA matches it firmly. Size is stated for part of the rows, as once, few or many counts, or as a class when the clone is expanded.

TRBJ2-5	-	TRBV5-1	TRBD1	TGCGCCAGCAGCTTGCAGGGGACAGGGCTAGAGACCCAGTACTTC	CASSLQGTGLETQYF
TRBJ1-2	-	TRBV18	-	TGTGCCAGCTCACCACTAATTCCGAACTATGGCTACACCTTC	CASSPLIPNYGYTF
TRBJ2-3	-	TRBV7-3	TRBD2	TGTGCCAGCAGCTTAAGCGGGAGTACAGATACGCAGTATTTT	CASSLSGSTDTQYF
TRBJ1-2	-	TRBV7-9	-	TGTGCCAGCAGCTTGTCGGGGGACTATGGCTACACCTTC	CASSLSGDYGYTF
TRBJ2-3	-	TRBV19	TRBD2	TGTGCCAGTAGCAGGCAGAGGACTAGCGGGAGGGCCACGGATACGCAGTATTTT	CASSRQRTSGRATDTQYF
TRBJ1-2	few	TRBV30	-	TGTGCCTGGAGTCCCGACACGTCTAACTATGGCTACACCTTC	CAWSPDTSNYGYTF
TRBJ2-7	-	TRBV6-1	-	TGTGCCAGCAGTGAAGCCCTGAGAAGCGGCCGAACCTACGAGCAGTACTTC	CASSEALRSGRTYEQYF
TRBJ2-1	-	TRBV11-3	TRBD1	TGTGCCAGCAGCATCGGGACAGGGGGTTACAATGAGCAGTTCTTC	CASSIGTGGYNEQFF
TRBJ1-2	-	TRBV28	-	TGTGCCAGCAGTCAGGACCAGACAGGTGGCTACACCTTC	CASSQDQTGGYTF
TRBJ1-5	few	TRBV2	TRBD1	TGTGCCAGCAGTTATGCCGGACAGGTCAATCAGCCCCAGCATTTT	CASSYAGQVNQPQHF
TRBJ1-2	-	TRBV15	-	TGTGCCACCAGAGGGGGAGGGGAGTTACAGGGCTACACCTTC	CATRGGGELQGYTF
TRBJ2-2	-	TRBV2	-	TGTGCCAGCAGCGATGACAGAACCGGGGAGCTGTTTTTT	CASSDDRTGELFF
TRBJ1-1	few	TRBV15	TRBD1	TGTGCCACCAGTAGGGACAGGGGGCAGGGGAAACCTGAAGCTTTCTTT	CATSRDRGQGKPEAFF
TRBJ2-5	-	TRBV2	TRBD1	TGTGCCAGCAGTGACGGACAGGGGAGGCAAGAGACCCAGTACTTC	CASSDGQGRQETQYF
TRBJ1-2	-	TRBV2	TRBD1	TGTGCCAGCAGGCCCAACACACAGGGGGCCCATGGCTACACCTTC	CASRPNTQGAHGYTF
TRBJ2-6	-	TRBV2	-	TGTGCCAGCAGTGAAGCGCAAGGGGGATCTTCTATGACTTTC	CASSEAQGGSSMTF
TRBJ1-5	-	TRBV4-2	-	TGTGCCAGCAGCCAAGATCATAGCAATCAGCCCCAGCATTTT	CASSQDHSNQPQHF
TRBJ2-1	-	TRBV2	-	TGTGCCAGCAGGGACAGTTACTACAATGAGCAGTTCTTC	CASRDSYYNEQFF
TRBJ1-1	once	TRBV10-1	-	TGCGCCAGCAATCGGGAGCTAATGAACACTGAAGCTTTCTTT	CASNRELMNTEAFF
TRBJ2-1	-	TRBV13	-	TGTGCCAGCAGCCATAGCGATAACTCCTACAATGAGCAGTTCTTC	CASSHSDNSYNEQFF
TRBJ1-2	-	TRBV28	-	TGTGCCAGCACCCTTCTGGGGGGAGGCTACACCTTC	CASTLLGGGYTF
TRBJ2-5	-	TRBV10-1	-	TGCGCCAGCAGTAGAAACAGGGAAGAGACCCAGTACTTC	CASSRNREETQYF
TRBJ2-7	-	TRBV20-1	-	TGCAGTGCTAGTAACTACGAGCAGTACTTC	CSASNYEQYF